These 8 T cell receptor beta chains were sequenced from one sample in a study of patients with pleural tuberculosis. TCRdb analysed the reads with MiXCR anew, one entry per CDR3 protein. This table holds under 65,000 distinct CDR3 sequences, about 6.8% found once. These receptor sequences come from a human donor with pleural tuberculosis.

This clonotype was recorded at least ten times. The chain links TRBV4-1 to TRBJ1-1; TRBD1 might be the D (6 bases). The CDR3 loop spans 14 amino acids. The germline V and J ends were trimmed by 10 bases and 3 bases, with 18 bases remaining between them. Germline V lookup: CDR1 MGHRA, CDR2 YSYEKL. CDR3 coding DNA: TGCGCCACCGGACAGATCCTTGGGCACACTGAAGCTTTCTTT. Translated: CATGQILGHTEAFF.

The CDR3: CSAGVCSYNEQFF. CDR3 nucleotide sequence: TGCAGTGCTGGTGTATGCTCCTACAATGAGCAGTTCTTC. This sequence joins TRBV20-1 and TRBJ2-1; no definite D call. The CDR3 spans 13 residues. Trimming cost V 5 bases and J 0 bases, with 8 bases left between them. Germline CDR1 DFQATT, CDR2 SNEGSKA (reference sequence).

This clonotype came up a few times. The chain joins TRBV4-1 to TRBJ2-3; 9 positions agree with TRBD1. The length of the CDR3 is 15 residues. V was clipped by 4 bases and J by 3 bases; unmatched bases: 5. Germline CDR1 and CDR2: MGHRA and YSYEKL. This CDR3 is CASSLDRGRTDTQYF. DNA for the CDR3: TGCGCCAGCAGCCTGGACAGGGGCCGGACAGATACGCAGTATTTT.

This clonotype appeared many times. The genes are TRBV4-1 and TRBJ2-1; a weak D match, TRBD2 (6 bases). Germline CDR1 and CDR2: MGHRA and YSYEKL. The CDR3 runs 12 residues. V lost 8 bases to trimming and J lost 7 bases, with 12 bases between them. This chain's CDR3 is CASQAAGNEQFF. For the CDR3, the DNA is TGCGCCAGCCAAGCTGCGGGGAATGAGCAGTTCTTC.

This clonotype showed up many times. This chain links TRBV6-2 or TRBV6-3 with TRBJ2-5; TRBD1 aligns across 7 bases. The CDR3 is 15 residues long. Looked up from germline, CDR1 is MNHEY and CDR2 is SVGEGT. With 0 bases clipped from V and 0 bases from J, the junction kept 1 base outside the gene matches. The CDR3 DNA reads TGTGCCAGCAGTTACTCAGGGACAGACCAAGAGACCCAGTACTTC. Its protein is CASSYSGTDQETQYF.

This clonotype was detected ten times or more. V usage is TRBV2 and J usage is TRBJ1-2, with D possibly matching TRBD1 (5 bases). In germline, CDR1 is SNHLY, CDR2 FYNNEI. CDR3 length: 12 residues. Trimming stripped 8 bases from V and 6 bases from J, with 13 bases between. CDR3 loop: CASGSGNDGYTF. The CDR3 DNA follows: TGTGCCAGCGGTTCAGGGAACGATGGCTACACCTTC. The entire variable domain, with the rest obtained from reference TRBV2 and TRBJ1-2, is as follows: EPEVTQTPSHQVTQMGQEVILRCVPISNHLYFYWYRQILGQKVEFLVSFYNNEISEKSEIFDDQFSVERPDGSNFTLKIRSTKLEDSAMYFCASGSGNDGYTFGSGTRLTVV.

This clonotype was seen repeatedly, ten times or more. The chain uses TRBV4-1 and TRBJ1-5; D is perhaps TRBD1 (6 bases). Looked up from germline, CDR1 is MGHRA and CDR2 is YSYEKL. V dropped 9 bases and J dropped 6 bases, with 18 bases sitting between them. This CDR3 comprises 14 residues. CDR3 in amino acids: CASRRVGGGQPQHF. Here the CDR3 DNA reads TGCGCCAGTCGGCGGGTAGGGGGTGGTCAGCCCCAGCATTTT.

The table lists this clonotype with many counts. This chain joins TRBV11-2 and TRBJ2-1; unclear D gene. This CDR3 region has 14 residues. The ends were cut back, 4 bases at V and 8 bases at J, with 15 bases in the middle. Looked up from germline, CDR1 is SGHAT and CDR2 is FQNNGV. CDR3 protein: CASSSGLPPHEQFF. CDR3 sequence (DNA): TGTGCCAGCAGCTCGGGTCTTCCCCCCCATGAGCAGTTCTTC.